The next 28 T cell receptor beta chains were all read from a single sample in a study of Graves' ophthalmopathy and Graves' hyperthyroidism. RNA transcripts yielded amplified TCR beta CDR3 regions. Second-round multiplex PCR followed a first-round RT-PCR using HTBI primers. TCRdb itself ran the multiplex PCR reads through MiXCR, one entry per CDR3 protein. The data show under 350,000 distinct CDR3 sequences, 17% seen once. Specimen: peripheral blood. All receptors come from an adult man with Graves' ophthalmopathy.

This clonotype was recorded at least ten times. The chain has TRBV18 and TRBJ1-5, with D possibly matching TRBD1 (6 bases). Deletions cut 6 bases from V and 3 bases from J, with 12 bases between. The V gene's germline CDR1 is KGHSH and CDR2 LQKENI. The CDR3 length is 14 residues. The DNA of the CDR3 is TGTGCCAGCTCTAAACAGGGAACCAATCAGCCCCAGCATTTT. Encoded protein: CASSKQGTNQPQHF.

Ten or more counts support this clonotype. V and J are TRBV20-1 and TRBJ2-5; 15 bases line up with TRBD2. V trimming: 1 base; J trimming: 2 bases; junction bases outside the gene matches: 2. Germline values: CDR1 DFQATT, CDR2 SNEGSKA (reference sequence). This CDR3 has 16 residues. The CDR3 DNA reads TGCAGTGCTAGAGCAGGACTAGCGGGGGGGCAAGAGACCCAGTACTTC. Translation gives CSARAGLAGGQETQYF.

DNA of the CDR3: TGTGCCAGCAGTTTAGGCAGTCAGGGGGCGCAAGGCTACACCTTC. Amino acid sequence: CASSLGSQGAQGYTF. This chain uses TRBV12-3 or TRBV12-4 with TRBJ1-2, with 8 nucleotides matching TRBD1. This CDR3 comprises 15 residues. After removal of 1 base from V and 8 bases from J, the junction contained 9 bases not matched to a gene.

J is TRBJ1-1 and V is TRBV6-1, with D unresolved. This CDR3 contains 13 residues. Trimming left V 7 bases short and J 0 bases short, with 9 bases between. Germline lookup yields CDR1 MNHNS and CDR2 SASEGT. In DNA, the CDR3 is TGTGCCAGCATAAGAGCTGTGAACACTGAAGCTTTCTTT. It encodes CASIRAVNTEAFF.

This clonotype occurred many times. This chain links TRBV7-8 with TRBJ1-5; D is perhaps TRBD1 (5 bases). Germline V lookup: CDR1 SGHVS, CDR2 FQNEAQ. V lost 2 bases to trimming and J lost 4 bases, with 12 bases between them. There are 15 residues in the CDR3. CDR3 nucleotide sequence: TGTGCCAGCAGCTTATCAGGGACGTCGAATCAGCCCCAGCATTTT. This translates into CASSLSGTSNQPQHF. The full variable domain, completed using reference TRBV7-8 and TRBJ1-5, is GAGVSQSPRYKVAKRGQDVALRCDPISGHVSLFWYQQALGQGPEFLTYFQNEAQLDKSGLPSDRFFAERPEGSVSTLKIQRTQQEDSAVYLCASSLSGTSNQPQHFGDGTRLSIL.

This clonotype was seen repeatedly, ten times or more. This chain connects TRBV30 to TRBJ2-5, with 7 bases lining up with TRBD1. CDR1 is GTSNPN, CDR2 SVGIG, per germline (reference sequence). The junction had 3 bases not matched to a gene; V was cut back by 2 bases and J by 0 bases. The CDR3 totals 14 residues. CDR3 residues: CAWSQGQNQETQYF. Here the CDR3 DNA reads TGTGCCTGGAGTCAGGGACAGAACCAAGAGACCCAGTACTTC.

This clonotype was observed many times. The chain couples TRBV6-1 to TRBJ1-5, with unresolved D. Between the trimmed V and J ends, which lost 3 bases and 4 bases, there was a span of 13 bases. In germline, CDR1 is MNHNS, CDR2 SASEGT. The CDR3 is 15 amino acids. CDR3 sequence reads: CASSDRGGFNQPQHF. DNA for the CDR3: TGTGCCAGCAGTGACCGGGGTGGTTTTAATCAGCCCCAGCATTTT.

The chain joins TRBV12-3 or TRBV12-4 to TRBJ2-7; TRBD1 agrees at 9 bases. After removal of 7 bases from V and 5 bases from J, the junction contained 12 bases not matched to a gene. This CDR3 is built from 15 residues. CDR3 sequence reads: CASTQTGTGLHEQYF. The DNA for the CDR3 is TGTGCCAGCACCCAGACCGGGACAGGGCTCCACGAGCAGTACTTC.

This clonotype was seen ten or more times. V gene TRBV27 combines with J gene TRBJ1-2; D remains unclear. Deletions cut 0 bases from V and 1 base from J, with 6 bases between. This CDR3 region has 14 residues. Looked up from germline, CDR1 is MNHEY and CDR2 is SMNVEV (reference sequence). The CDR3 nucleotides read TGTGCCAGCAGTTTATCCCCCCGTAACTATGGCTACACCTTC. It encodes CASSLSPRNYGYTF.

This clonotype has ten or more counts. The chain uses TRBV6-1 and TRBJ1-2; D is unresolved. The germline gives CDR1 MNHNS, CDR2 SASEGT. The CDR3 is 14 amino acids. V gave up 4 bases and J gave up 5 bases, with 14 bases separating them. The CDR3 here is CASSASANPYGYTF. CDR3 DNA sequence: TGTGCCAGCAGTGCTTCGGCCAACCCTTATGGCTACACCTTC.

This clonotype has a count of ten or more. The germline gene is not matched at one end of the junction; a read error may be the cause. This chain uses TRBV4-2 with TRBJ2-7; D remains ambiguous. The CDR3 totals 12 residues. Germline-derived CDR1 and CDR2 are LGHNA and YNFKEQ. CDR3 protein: CASSPPSDEQYF. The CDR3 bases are TGCGCCAGCAGCCCGCCTTCGGACGAGCAGTACTTC.

DNA for the CDR3: TGTGCCAGCAGTTACGGTAGCGGACTAATCCAAGAGACCCAGTACTTC. Amino acid sequence: CASSYGSGLIQETQYF. The V gene is TRBV6-5, the J gene TRBJ2-5; maybe TRBD2 (6 bases). Trimming pared 2 bases from V and 1 base from J, leaving 14 bases between. The CDR3 extends over 16 amino acids. In germline, CDR1 is MNHEY, CDR2 SVGAGI.

The CDR3, as DNA: TGTGCCACCAGTGATGTCGACAGATTCGACGGCTACACCTTC. This translates into CATSDVDRFDGYTF. The rearrangement uses TRBV24-1 and TRBJ1-2, with a tentative D call TRBD1 (5 bases). Germline CDR1 KGHDR, CDR2 SFDVKD. The CDR3 is 14 amino acids. The V end was cut by 3 bases, the J end by 8 bases, with 15 bases between.

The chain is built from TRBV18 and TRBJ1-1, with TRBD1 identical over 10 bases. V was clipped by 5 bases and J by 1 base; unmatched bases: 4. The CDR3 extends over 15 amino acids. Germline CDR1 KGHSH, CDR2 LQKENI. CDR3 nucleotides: TGTGCCAGCTCAAAGGACAGGGGGGAGAACACTGAAGCTTTCTTT. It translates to CASSKDRGENTEAFF.

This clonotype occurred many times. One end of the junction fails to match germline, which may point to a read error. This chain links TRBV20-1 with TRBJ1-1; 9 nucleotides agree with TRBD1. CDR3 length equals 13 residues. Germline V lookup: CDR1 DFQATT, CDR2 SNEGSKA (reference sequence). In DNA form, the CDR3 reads TGCAGTGCAGAAACAGGGGGCACATCTGACGCTTTCTTT. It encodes CSAETGGTSDAFF.

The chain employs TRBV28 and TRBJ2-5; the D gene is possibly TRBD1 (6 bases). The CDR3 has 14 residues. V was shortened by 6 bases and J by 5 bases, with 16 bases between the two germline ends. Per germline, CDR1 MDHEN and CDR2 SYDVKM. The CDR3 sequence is CASRQPGHLETQYF. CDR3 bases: TGTGCCAGCAGGCAACCGGGACATTTGGAGACCCAGTACTTC.

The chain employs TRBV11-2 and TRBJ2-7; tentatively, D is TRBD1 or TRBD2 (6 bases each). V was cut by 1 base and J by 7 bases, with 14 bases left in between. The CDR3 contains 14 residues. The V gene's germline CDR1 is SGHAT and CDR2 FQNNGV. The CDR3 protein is CASSLVRGAREQYF. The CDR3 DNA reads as TGTGCCAGCAGCTTAGTGAGGGGGGCGCGGGAGCAGTACTTC.

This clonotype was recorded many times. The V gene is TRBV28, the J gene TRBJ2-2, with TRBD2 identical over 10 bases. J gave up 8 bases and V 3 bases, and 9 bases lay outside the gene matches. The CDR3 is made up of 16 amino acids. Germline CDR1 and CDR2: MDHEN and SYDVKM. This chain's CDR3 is CASSFPLAGGTGELFF. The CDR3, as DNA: TGTGCCAGCAGTTTTCCGTTAGCGGGGGGTACTGGGGAGCTGTTTTTT.

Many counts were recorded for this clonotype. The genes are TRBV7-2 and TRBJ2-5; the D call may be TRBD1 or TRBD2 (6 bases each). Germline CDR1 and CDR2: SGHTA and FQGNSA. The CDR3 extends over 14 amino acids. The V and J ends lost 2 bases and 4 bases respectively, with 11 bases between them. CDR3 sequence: CASSLLQGGETQYF. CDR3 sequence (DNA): TGTGCCAGCAGCTTACTACAGGGAGGAGAGACCCAGTACTTC.

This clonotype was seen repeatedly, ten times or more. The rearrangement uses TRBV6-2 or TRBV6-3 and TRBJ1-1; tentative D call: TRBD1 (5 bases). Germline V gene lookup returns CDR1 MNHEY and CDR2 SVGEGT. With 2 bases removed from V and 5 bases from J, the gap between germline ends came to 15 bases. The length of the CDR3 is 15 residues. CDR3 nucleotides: TGTGCCAGCAGTTACCAGTTCCGGGGGGGAACTGAAGCTTTCTTT. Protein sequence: CASSYQFRGGTEAFF.

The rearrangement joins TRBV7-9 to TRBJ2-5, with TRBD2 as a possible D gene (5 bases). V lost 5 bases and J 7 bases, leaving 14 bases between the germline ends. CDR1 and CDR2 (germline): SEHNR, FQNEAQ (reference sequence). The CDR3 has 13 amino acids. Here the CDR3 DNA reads TGTGCCAGCAGCGTCGGGAATACCGGGACCCAGTACTTC. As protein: CASSVGNTGTQYF. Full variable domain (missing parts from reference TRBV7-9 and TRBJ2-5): DTGVSQNPRHKITKRGQNVTFRCDPISEHNRLYWYRQTLGQGPEFLTYFQNEAQLEKSRLLSDRFSAERPKGSFSTLEIQRTEQGDSAMYLCASSVGNTGTQYFGPGTRLLVL.

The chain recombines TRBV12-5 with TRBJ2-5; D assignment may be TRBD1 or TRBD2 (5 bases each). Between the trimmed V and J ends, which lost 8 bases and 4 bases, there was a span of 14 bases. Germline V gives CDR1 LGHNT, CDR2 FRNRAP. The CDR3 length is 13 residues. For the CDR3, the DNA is TGTGCTAGTCTAAGGGATGGGGGAGAGACCCAGTACTTC. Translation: CASLRDGGETQYF.

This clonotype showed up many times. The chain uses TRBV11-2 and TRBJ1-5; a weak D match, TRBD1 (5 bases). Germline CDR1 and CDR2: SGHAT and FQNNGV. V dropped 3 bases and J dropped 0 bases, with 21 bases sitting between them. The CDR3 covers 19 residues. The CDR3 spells CASSFGNEGDLYSNQPQHF. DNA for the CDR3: TGTGCCAGCAGCTTTGGGAATGAAGGGGACCTTTATAGCAATCAGCCCCAGCATTTT.

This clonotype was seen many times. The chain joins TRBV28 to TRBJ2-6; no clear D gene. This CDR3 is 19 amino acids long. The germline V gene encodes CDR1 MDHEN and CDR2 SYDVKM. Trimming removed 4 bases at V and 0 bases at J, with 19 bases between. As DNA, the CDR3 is TGTGCCAGCAGTTCCGTGTTCGGCTCCAGGATCTCTGGGGCCAACGTCCTGACTTTC. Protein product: CASSSVFGSRISGANVLTF.

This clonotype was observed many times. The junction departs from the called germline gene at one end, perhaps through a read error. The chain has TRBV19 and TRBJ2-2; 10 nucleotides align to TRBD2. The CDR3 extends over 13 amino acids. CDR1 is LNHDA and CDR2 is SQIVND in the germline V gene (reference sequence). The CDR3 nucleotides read TGTGCCAGTAGAACTAGCGGGGTCGGGGAGCCGTTTTTT. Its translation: CASRTSGVGEPFF. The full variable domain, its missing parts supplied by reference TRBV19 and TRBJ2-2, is DGGITQSPKYLFRKEGQNVTLSCEQNLNHDAMYWYRQDPGQGLRLIYYSQIVNDFQKGDIAEGYSVSREKKESFPLTVTSAQKNPTAFYLCASRTSGVGEPFFGEGSRLTVL.

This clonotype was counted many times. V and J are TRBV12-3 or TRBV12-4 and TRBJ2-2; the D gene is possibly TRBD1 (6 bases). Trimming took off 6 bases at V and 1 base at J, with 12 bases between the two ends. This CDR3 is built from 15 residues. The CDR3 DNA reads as TGTGCCAGCAGCCCCAAGGACAGGAACACCGGGGAGCTGTTTTTT. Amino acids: CASSPKDRNTGELFF.

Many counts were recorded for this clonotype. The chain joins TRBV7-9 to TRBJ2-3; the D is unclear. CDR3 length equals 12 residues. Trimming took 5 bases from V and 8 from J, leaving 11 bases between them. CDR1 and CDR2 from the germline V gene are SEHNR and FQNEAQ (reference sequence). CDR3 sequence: CASSPTAPTQYF. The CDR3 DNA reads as TGTGCCAGCAGCCCAACGGCGCCTACGCAGTATTTT.

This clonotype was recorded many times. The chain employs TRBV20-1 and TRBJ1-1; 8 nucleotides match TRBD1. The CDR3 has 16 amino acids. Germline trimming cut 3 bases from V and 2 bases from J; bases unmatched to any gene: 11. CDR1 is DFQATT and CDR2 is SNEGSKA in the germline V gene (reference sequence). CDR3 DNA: TGCAGTGCTAGGCCACCGACAGGGGAGGGAAACACTGAAGCTTTCTTT. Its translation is CSARPPTGEGNTEAFF.